Presented here are 14 T cell receptor beta chains from one specimen sequenced in a study of memory CD4+ T cells and cytomegalovirus serostatus. Sequencing was performed with immunoSEQ multiplex PCR; in TCRdb, only in-frame clones are kept and a portion is missing. The sample has fewer than 50,000 clones, about 80% seen once. Single viable CD3+CD4+CD8-CD45RO+ cells were sorted as the memory CD4+ T cells. Sequencing was done on a sample of memory CD4+ T cells from blood. The receptors here all came from an adult in good health and CMV-seronegative.

This clone turned up a few times. The chain has TRBV4-2 and TRBJ2-2; D gene ambiguous. The CDR3 extends over 15 amino acids. The germline gives CDR1 LGHNA, CDR2 YNFKEQ. The V gene lost 4 bases and the J gene lost 1 base, with 10 bases spanning the gap. CDR3: CASSPSRLNTGELFF. CDR3 bases: TGTGCCAGCAGCCCAAGTAGACTGAACACCGGGGAGCTGTTTTTT.

The chain couples TRBV5-4 to TRBJ2-1, with 11 bases aligning to TRBD2. With V trimmed by 4 bases and J by 10 bases, 16 bases remained unmatched. The CDR3 is made up of 17 amino acids. Germline V gene lookup returns CDR1 SGHNT and CDR2 YYREEE (reference sequence). This chain's CDR3 is CASSPGLAGSTWGEQFF. CDR3 DNA: TGTGCCAGCAGCCCTGGACTAGCGGGCTCGACGTGGGGGGAGCAGTTCTTC.

This clone has more than one count but fewer than ten. The chain joins TRBV5-4 to TRBJ2-1; 8 bases map to TRBD2. The V gene's germline CDR1 is SGHNT and CDR2 YYREEE (reference sequence). The CDR3 runs to 13 residues. The CDR3 sequence: CGSSREGPGEQFF. The CDR3 coding sequence is TGTGGCTCGTCCCGGGAGGGCCCGGGTGAGCAGTTCTTC.

The rearrangement links TRBV11-2 to TRBJ2-5; 12 bases match TRBD2. Germline CDR1 SGHAT, CDR2 FQNNGV. The junction had 9 bases not matched to a gene; V was cut back by 1 base and J by 3 bases. The CDR3 extends over 18 amino acids. CDR3 loop: CASSLGQVGLAGEETQYF. The CDR3 coding sequence is TGTGCCAGCAGCTTAGGTCAAGTGGGACTAGCGGGTGAAGAGACCCAGTACTTC.

Only a few counts were recorded for this clone. This CDR3 is also generated by other DNA sequences in the sample. The chain combines TRBV18 with TRBJ1-1; no reliable D call. V gave up 1 base and J gave up 3 bases, with 6 bases separating them. Germline CDR1 is KGHSH and CDR2 is LQKENI. The CDR3 runs 13 residues. The CDR3 DNA reads TGTGCCAGCTCACCACGGGGAGACACTGAAGCTTTCTTT. It codes for CASSPRGDTEAFF.

In nucleotides, the CDR3 is TGTGCCAGCAAAACTGGGACTTTGTTCTACAATGAGCAGTTCTTC. Translating gives CASKTGTLFYNEQFF. The rearrangement links TRBV2 to TRBJ2-1, with TRBD2 as a possible D gene (6 bases). The CDR3 contains 15 residues. Per germline, CDR1 SNHLY and CDR2 FYNNEI. V gave up 7 bases and J gave up 3 bases, with 16 bases separating them.

V and J are TRBV21-1 and TRBJ1-2. TRBV21-1 is a pseudogene. There are 13 residues in the CDR3. Here the CDR3 reads CASSKGCYYGYTF. CDR3 nucleotides: TGTGCCAGCAGCAAAGGATGCTACTATGGCTACACCTTC.

The chain joins TRBV11-3 to TRBJ1-1, with a tentative D call TRBD1 (5 bases). From germline, CDR1 is SGHNT and CDR2 YENEEA. Trimming left V 0 bases short and J 5 bases short, with 16 bases between. CDR3 length equals 16 residues. CDR3 bases: TGTGCCAGCAGCTTAGACGGCAGGGAAGGGAAAACTGAAGCTTTCTTT. This encodes CASSLDGREGKTEAFF.

The chain couples TRBV2 to TRBJ2-7; 7 bases fit TRBD1. The germline V gene has CDR1 SNHLY and CDR2 FYNNEI. The CDR3 covers 14 residues. V trimming: 8 bases; J trimming: 6 bases; junction bases outside the gene matches: 13. CDR3 sequence: CASGRQGDRSEQYF. The CDR3 nucleotides are TGTGCCAGCGGACGACAGGGAGACCGTTCCGAGCAGTACTTC.

The V and J genes are TRBV11-3 and TRBJ2-7; perhaps TRBD1 as D (6 bases). CDR3 size: 14 residues. Trimming shortened V by 3 bases and J by 1 base, and 10 bases separated the two germline ends. Per the germline V gene, CDR1 is SGHNT and CDR2 is YENEEA. The CDR3 nucleotides read TGTGCCAGCAGCTTTTTACAGGGATCCTACGAGCAGTACTTC. Protein sequence: CASSFLQGSYEQYF.

The J gene is TRBJ1-3, the V gene TRBV7-2; tentatively, D is TRBD1 (6 bases). CDR1 and CDR2 (germline): SGHTA, FQGNSA. Trimming shortened V by 3 bases and J by 5 bases, and 17 bases separated the two germline ends. The length of the CDR3 is 16 residues. The CDR3 loop is CASSLGTLGTRNTIYF. DNA for the CDR3: TGTGCCAGCAGCTTGGGGACATTGGGTACGAGAAACACCATATATTTT. Combining the CDR3 with reference TRBV7-2 and TRBJ1-3 gives the whole variable domain GAGVSQSPSNKVTEKGKDVELRCDPISGHTALYWYRQSLGQGLEFLIYFQGNSAPDKSGLPSDRFSAERTGGSVSTLTIQRTQQEDSAVYLCASSLGTLGTRNTIYFGEGSWLTVV.

This sequence joins TRBV5-1 and TRBJ2-3, with 7 bases matching TRBD2. This CDR3 is built from 16 residues. Germline loops: CDR1 SGHRS, CDR2 YFSETQ. V shed 0 bases and J 1 base; nucleotides not matched to a gene: 5. CDR3 DNA sequence: TGCGCCAGCAGCTTGGCCCCAGCGGGGCGCACAGATACGCAGTATTTT. This gives the protein CASSLAPAGRTDTQYF.

In this sample, this clone is medium-sized (0.01 to 0.1%). This chain connects TRBV2 to TRBJ1-5; no firm D call. Trimming stripped 11 bases from V and 5 bases from J, with 16 bases between. The CDR3 runs 13 residues. Germline V gives CDR1 SNHLY, CDR2 FYNNEI. The CDR3 sequence is CASATETDQPQHF. In nucleotides, the CDR3 is TGTGCCTCAGCCACTGAGACCGATCAGCCCCAGCATTTT.

This clone has just a few counts. J is TRBJ2-7 and V is TRBV29-1, with TRBD1 identical over 8 bases. This CDR3 has 15 residues. Trimming cost V 0 bases and J 3 bases; bases outside gene matches: 7. The germline CDR1 and CDR2 sequences are SQVTM and ANQGSEA. The CDR3 DNA reads TGCAGCGTTGAAGAACCCACAGGGGGTATCTACGAGCAGTACTTC. It yields the protein CSVEEPTGGIYEQYF.